A selection of T cell receptor beta chains follows, all from one sample in a study of OX40 agonist ivuxolimab in advanced cancers. The method was immunoSEQ multiplex PCR; TCRdb's version includes in-frame clones alone and lacks a portion of them. The sample consists of roughly 30,000 clones, roughly nine tenths of them appearing once. Sequencing used CD4+ or CD8+ T cells sorted from blood, obtained in a trial of the OX40 agonist ivuxolimab. Receptor source: an adult with an advanced solid tumor such as melanoma, head and neck, liver or kidney cancer. CDR3s include the opening cysteine and the closing phenylalanine or tryptophan. The order of the fields is J gene, V gene, D gene, CDR3 protein. A D gene is named only where the DNA matches it firmly.

TRBJ2-1,TRBV13,TRBD2,CASSLGLATNYNEQFF
TRBJ1-1,TRBV29-1,NA,CSVELRGPEAFF
TRBJ1-1,TRBV19,NA,CASSRGNTEAFF
TRBJ2-5,TRBV5-6,TRBD1,CASSLRGHETQYF
TRBJ1-4,TRBV19,NA,CASSIGSGTNEKLFF
TRBJ2-4,TRBV5-1,NA,CASSNARQIFSENIQYF
TRBJ2-7,TRBV19,TRBD2,CASNPSGRAYEQYF
TRBJ2-5,TRBV6-5,TRBD1,CASSYGDREDPETQYF
TRBJ2-1,TRBV19,TRBD1,CASRMGTGSLNEQFF
TRBJ1-2,TRBV6-5,NA,CATDSGYYGYTF
TRBJ1-1,TRBV28,NA,CASSFLRLDGDTEAFF